Following are 18 T cell receptor beta chains from one sample sequenced in a study of T cell responses to AZD1222 COVID-19 vaccine. Sequencing used immunoSEQ multiplex PCR; TCRdb keeps in-frame clones, though not all of them. The data contain tens of thousands of clones, more than 90% of them singletons. The source material was peripheral blood, sampled on day 0 of AZD1222 vaccination. The receptors were sampled from an adult in good health.

The J gene is TRBJ1-2, the V gene TRBV2; D is uncertain. Trimming removed 8 bases from V and 6 bases from J, with 16 bases in between. The CDR3 runs 13 residues. Germline CDR1 and CDR2: SNHLY and FYNNEI. The CDR3 DNA is TGTGCCAGCCGCCCCGACGGGGATGATGGCTACACCTTC. Protein product: CASRPDGDDGYTF.

The chain combines TRBV6-5 with TRBJ2-7; 11 bases fit TRBD1. CDR3 length: 12 residues. The V and J ends lost 10 bases and 4 bases, in that order; junction bases with no gene match: 3. Germline V CDR1 and CDR2: MNHEY, SVGAGI. This CDR3 is CATWDRGYEQYF. The CDR3 DNA sequence: TGTGCCACTTGGGACAGGGGGTACGAGCAGTACTTC.

J is TRBJ1-1 and V is TRBV12-3 or TRBV12-4; D unresolved. Trimming pared 3 bases from V and 4 bases from J, leaving 3 bases between. The CDR3 spans 11 residues. The DNA for the CDR3 is TGTGCCAGCAGTTTCATCACTGAAGCTTTCTTT. This translates into CASSFITEAFF.

The rearrangement links TRBV28 to TRBJ1-5, with D possibly matching TRBD1 (6 bases). The germline V gene encodes CDR1 MDHEN and CDR2 SYDVKM. The V gene lost 11 bases and the J gene lost 4 bases, with 12 bases spanning the gap. The CDR3 length is 12 residues. CDR3 nucleotide sequence: TGTGCCGGCCGGACAGCTAATCAGCCCCAGCATTTT. Translation: CAGRTANQPQHF.

The rearrangement joins TRBV23-1 to TRBJ1-5; 7 positions match TRBD1. TRBV23-1 is flagged as an ORF with uncertain function. The CDR3 extends over 17 amino acids. The ends lost 0 bases at V and 4 bases at J; junction bases unmatched: 9. CDR3 protein: CASSQSVGQAENQPQHF. The CDR3 DNA reads as TGCGCCAGCAGTCAATCGGTAGGACAGGCCGAAAATCAGCCCCAGCATTTT.

This chain joins TRBV4-1 and TRBJ2-5; no clear D gene. The CDR3 spans 14 residues. Trimming took off 2 bases at V and 5 bases at J, with 12 bases between the two ends. Germline values: CDR1 MGHRA, CDR2 YSYEKL. In DNA form, the CDR3 reads TGCGCCAGCAGCCAAACCAGCAGCGTGGAGACCCAGTACTTC. Encoded protein: CASSQTSSVETQYF.

The rearrangement joins TRBV5-1 to TRBJ1-4; 9 bases agree with TRBD1. The CDR3 runs to 14 residues. Trimming cost V 4 bases and J 6 bases; bases outside gene matches: 4. Looked up from germline, CDR1 is SGHRS and CDR2 is YFSETQ. The CDR3 region is CASSHRDRDEKLFF. In DNA form, the CDR3 reads TGCGCCAGCAGCCACCGGGACAGGGATGAAAAACTGTTTTTT.

The chain has TRBV5-6 and TRBJ1-2; D might be TRBD1 (5 bases). CDR1 is SGHDT and CDR2 is YYEEEE in the germline V gene. The V and J ends lost 2 bases and 4 bases respectively, with 18 bases between them. There are 16 residues in the CDR3. This CDR3 is CASSFLSGGKGYGYTF. CDR3 coding DNA: TGTGCCAGCAGCTTTCTCTCGGGGGGAAAAGGCTATGGCTACACCTTC.

This chain uses TRBV7-3 with TRBJ2-5, with D perhaps assigned TRBD1 or TRBD2 (5 bases each). The germline V and J ends were trimmed by 3 bases and 3 bases, with 8 bases remaining between them. Germline CDR1 and CDR2: SGHTA and FQGTGA. This CDR3 is 13 amino acids long. The CDR3 nucleotides read TGTGCCAGCAGCTTTCGAGGGGAAGAGACCCAGTACTTC. Encoded protein: CASSFRGEETQYF.

This chain joins TRBV30 and TRBJ2-3; the D call may be TRBD1 or TRBD2 (5 bases each). Germline V gene lookup returns CDR1 GTSNPN and CDR2 SVGIG (reference sequence). The CDR3 runs 15 residues. The ends were cut back, 6 bases at V and 8 bases at J, with 24 bases in the middle. This chain's CDR3 is CACKIRDGGSGTQYF. DNA for the CDR3: TGTGCCTGCAAGATCCGGGACGGAGGATCGGGTACGCAGTATTTT. Complete variable domain (other parts from reference TRBV30 and TRBJ2-3): SQTIHQWPATLVQPVGSPLSLECTVEGTSNPNLYWYRQAAGRGLQLLFYSVGIGQISSEVPQNLSASRPQDRQFILSSKKLLLSDSGFYLCACKIRDGGSGTQYFGPGTRLTVL.

The chain employs TRBV25-1 and TRBJ1-2; no definite D call. Germline-derived CDR1 and CDR2 are MGHDK and SYGVNS. V was pared by 3 bases and J by 4 bases, with 6 bases between. The CDR3 extends over 12 amino acids. The DNA of the CDR3 is TGTGCCAGCAGTGAGACATCCTATGGCTACACCTTC. Encoded protein: CASSETSYGYTF.

The CDR3 here is CASSPTPGQPQHF. The DNA for the CDR3 is TGCGCCAGCAGCCCTACCCCGGGCCAGCCCCAGCATTTT. The chain couples TRBV5-1 to TRBJ1-5; D ambiguous. The germline gives CDR1 SGHRS, CDR2 YFSETQ. The CDR3 consists of 13 residues. V gave up 4 bases and J gave up 7 bases, with 12 bases separating them.

V and J are TRBV7-9 and TRBJ2-2; TRBD2 is a possible D gene (7 bases). In germline, CDR1 is SEHNR, CDR2 FQNEAQ (reference sequence). This CDR3 has 15 amino acids. The ends were cut back, 3 bases at V and 7 bases at J, with 15 bases in the middle. This chain's CDR3 is CASSFYGGLVGELFF. The CDR3 nucleotides are TGTGCCAGCAGCTTCTACGGGGGGCTCGTCGGGGAGCTGTTTTTT.

The count of this clone is one. The chain employs TRBV6-5 and TRBJ1-4; unclear D gene. The CDR3 has 15 amino acids. V lost 4 bases to trimming and J lost 4 bases, with 13 bases between them. Germline CDR1 MNHEY, CDR2 SVGAGI. The CDR3 DNA is TGTGCCAGCAGTTTCACTTCCGGCGGTAATGAAAAACTGTTTTTT. Translated: CASSFTSGGNEKLFF.

This clone appeared a few times. The chain carries TRBV11-3 and TRBJ2-7, with D uncertain. The length of the CDR3 is 14 residues. Germline loops: CDR1 SGHNT, CDR2 YENEEA. Between the trimmed V and J ends, which lost 2 bases and 0 bases, there was a span of 8 bases. CDR3 amino acids: CASSLSRASYEQYF. The DNA for the CDR3 is TGTGCCAGCAGCTTAAGTCGGGCCTCCTACGAGCAGTACTTC. The full variable domain, in which reference TRBV11-3 and TRBJ2-7 provide the parts outside the CDR3, is EAGVVQSPRYKIIEKKQPVAFWCNPISGHNTLYWYLQNLGQGPELLIRYENEEAVDDSQLPKDRFSAERLKGVDSTLKIQPAELGDSAVYLCASSLSRASYEQYFGPGTRLTVT.

About this clone itself: Germline and junction disagree at one end, which may indicate a read error. The rearrangement joins TRBV30 to TRBJ2-1; D might be TRBD1 (6 bases). The length of the CDR3 is 14 residues. From germline, CDR1 is GTSNPN and CDR2 SVGIG (reference sequence). This chain's CDR3 is CAWGVDSSYNEQFF. Here the CDR3 DNA reads TGTGCCTGGGGTGTGGACAGCTCCTACAATGAGCAGTTCTTC.

This chain connects TRBV6-1 to TRBJ1-5; D perhaps matches TRBD1 (6 bases). In germline, CDR1 is MNHNS, CDR2 SASEGT. The V gene lost 2 bases and the J gene lost 12 bases, with 14 bases spanning the gap. The CDR3 runs 13 residues. In DNA, the CDR3 is TGTGCCAGCAGTGAATTTTACAGGGAGCACCAGCATTTT. It specifies CASSEFYREHQHF.

The rearrangement uses TRBV9 and TRBJ2-1; D gene unclear. Per the germline V gene, CDR1 is SGDLS and CDR2 is YYNGEE. The CDR3 runs to 15 residues. V was cut by 2 bases and J by 5 bases, with 14 bases left in between. The CDR3 sequence: CASSVSPNKNNEQFF. The CDR3 nucleotides are TGTGCCAGCAGCGTTTCTCCCAACAAAAACAATGAGCAGTTCTTC.